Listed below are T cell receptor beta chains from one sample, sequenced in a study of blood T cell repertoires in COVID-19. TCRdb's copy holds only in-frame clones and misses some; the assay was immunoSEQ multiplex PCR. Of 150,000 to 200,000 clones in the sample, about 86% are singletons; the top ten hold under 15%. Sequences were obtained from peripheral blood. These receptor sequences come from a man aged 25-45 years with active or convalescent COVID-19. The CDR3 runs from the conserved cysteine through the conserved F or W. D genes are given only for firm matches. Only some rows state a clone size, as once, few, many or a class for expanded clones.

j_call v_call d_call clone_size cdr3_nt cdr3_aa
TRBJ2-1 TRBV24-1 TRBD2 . TGTGCCACCAGTGCACGGCGGGAGGGGTACAATGAGCAGTTCTTC CATSARREGYNEQFF
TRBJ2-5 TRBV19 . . TGTGCCACTCGAGCGACAGGCCCGAGAGGAGAGACCCAGTACTTC CATRATGPRGETQYF
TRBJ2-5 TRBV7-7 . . TGTGCTAGCGGCGGGGTCCAAGAGACCCAGTACTTC CASGGVQETQYF
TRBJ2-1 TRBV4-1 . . TGCGCCAGCAGCCAAGATCGAAGCCCCCTGTATGAGCAGTTCTTC CASSQDRSPLYEQFF
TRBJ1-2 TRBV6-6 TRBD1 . TGTGCCAGCAACACCCCAGGGGGGCGCGCCTATGGCTACACCTTC CASNTPGGRAYGYTF
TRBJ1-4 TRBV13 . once TGTGCCAGCAGCTTAGGGGGCCGACAGGAACTAGTACGAGAAAAACTGTTTTTT CASSLGGRQELVREKLFF
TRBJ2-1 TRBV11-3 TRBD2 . TGTGCCAGCAGCCAAGGGTTAGCGGGAGGTGGTTACAATGAGCAGTTCTTC CASSQGLAGGGYNEQFF
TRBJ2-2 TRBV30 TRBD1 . TGTGCCCACAGTTTTCAGGGGGCCGGGGAGCTGTTTTTT CAHSFQGAGELFF
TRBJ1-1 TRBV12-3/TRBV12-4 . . TGTGCCAGCACCGTGACTATGAACACTGAAGCTTTCTTT CASTVTMNTEAFF
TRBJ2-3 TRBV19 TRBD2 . TGTGCCAGTGCGACGGGACTAGCGGGAAAGAAGGATACGCAGTATTTT CASATGLAGKKDTQYF
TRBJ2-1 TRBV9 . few TGTGCCAGCAGCACCCTAGGGGGCGGGGGGTCCTACAATGAGCAGTTCTTC CASSTLGGGGSYNEQFF
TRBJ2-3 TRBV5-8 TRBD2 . TGTGCCAGCAGCCCCGGGACTAGCGGGAGCACAGATACGCAGTATTTT CASSPGTSGSTDTQYF
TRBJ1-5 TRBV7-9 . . TGTGCCAGCAGGTCGGACAGCCCAAATCAGCCCCAGCATTTT CASRSDSPNQPQHF
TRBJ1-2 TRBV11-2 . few TGTGCCAGCAGCCCTTTCCCGGCGAGACAGGATGCAGACTATGGCTACACCTTC CASSPFPARQDADYGYTF
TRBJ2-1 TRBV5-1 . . TGCGCCAGCAGCTTGGAGGCTAGCTCCTACAATGAGCAGTTCTTC CASSLEASSYNEQFF
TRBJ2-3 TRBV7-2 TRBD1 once TGTGCCAGCAGCCCACAACAGGGGGCGTTCGCAGATACGCAGTATTTT CASSPQQGAFADTQYF
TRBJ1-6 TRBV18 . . TGTGCCAGCTCACCCGGGGGGGGAAATTCACCCCTCCACTTT CASSPGGGNSPLHF
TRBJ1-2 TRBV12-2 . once TGTGCAAGTCCCTACCGGGGGGCAGCATCGAACTATGGCTACACCTTC CASPYRGAASNYGYTF
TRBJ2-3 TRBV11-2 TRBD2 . TGTGCCAGCGGGAGGGCCCAAGATACGCAGTATTTT CASGRAQDTQYF
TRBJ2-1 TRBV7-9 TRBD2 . TGTGCCAGCAGCTCCCGGACTAGCGGGTACAATGAGCAGTTCTTC CASSSRTSGYNEQFF
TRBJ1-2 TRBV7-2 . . TGTGCCAGCAGCTTCGATTGGGGGGTAACTAATGGCTACACCTTC CASSFDWGVTNGYTF
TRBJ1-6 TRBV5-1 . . TGCGCCAGCAGCGAACAGGGTTCACCCCTCCACTTT CASSEQGSPLHF
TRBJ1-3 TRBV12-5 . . TGTGCTAGTGGTCGGGGCTCTGGAAACACCATATATTTT CASGRGSGNTIYF
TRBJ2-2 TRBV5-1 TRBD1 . TGCGCCAGCAGCGTTGAACAGGGGCCCGGGGAGCTGTTTTTT CASSVEQGPGELFF
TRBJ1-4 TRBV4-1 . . TGCGCCAGCAGCCTGGGCGCTGGAGGAGAGGAAAAACTGTTTTTT CASSLGAGGEEKLFF
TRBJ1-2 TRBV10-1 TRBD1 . TGCGCCAGCAGCGCGGACAGGGACTATGGCTACACCTTC CASSADRDYGYTF
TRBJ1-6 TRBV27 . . TGTGCCAGCAGTTTCCCGGGGGTGGCCTCACCCCTCCACTTT CASSFPGVASPLHF
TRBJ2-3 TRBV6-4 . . TGTGCCAGCAGTGACGGGGAAGGGGCCACAGATACGCAGTATTTT CASSDGEGATDTQYF
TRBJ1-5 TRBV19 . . TGTGCCAGTAGTCTTCGGATGGCGGGCAATCAGCCCCAGCATTTT CASSLRMAGNQPQHF
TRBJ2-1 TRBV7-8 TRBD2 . TGTGCCAGCAGCCCTGGGACTAGCGGGGTCTACAATGAGCAGTTCTTC CASSPGTSGVYNEQFF
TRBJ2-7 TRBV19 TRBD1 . TGTGCCAGTACCCCGCGACAGGGGGAGACCTACGAGCAGTACTTC CASTPRQGETYEQYF
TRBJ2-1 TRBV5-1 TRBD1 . TGCGCCAGCAGCTCCCTGACAGGGGCGGACAATGAGCAGTTCTTC CASSSLTGADNEQFF
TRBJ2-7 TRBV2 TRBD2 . TGTGCCAGCAGCCCCAGCGGGAGTGGGTACGAGCAGTACTTC CASSPSGSGYEQYF
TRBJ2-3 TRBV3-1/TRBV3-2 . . TGTGCCAGCAGCCAAGCGAGCACAGATACGCAGTATTTT CASSQASTDTQYF
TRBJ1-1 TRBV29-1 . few TGCAGCGTTCTTAACTCCAACACTGAAGCTTTCTTT CSVLNSNTEAFF
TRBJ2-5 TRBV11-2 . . TGTGCCAGCAGCTCCGGGGAGACCCAGTACTTC CASSSGETQYF
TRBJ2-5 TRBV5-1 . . TGCGCCAGCAGCTTGTCTGGCTCTCCACAAGAGACCCAGTACTTC CASSLSGSPQETQYF
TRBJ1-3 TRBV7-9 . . TGTGCCAGCACCCCGGATGGAGGGATTCGCTCTGGAAACACCATATATTTT CASTPDGGIRSGNTIYF
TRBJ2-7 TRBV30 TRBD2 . TGTGCGGCTTCTAGCGGGAGGTCCTACGAGCAGTACTTC CAASSGRSYEQYF
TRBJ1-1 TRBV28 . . TGTGCCAGCAGCTCCCCCCAGGGGAGCCCCACTGAAGCTTTCTTT CASSSPQGSPTEAFF
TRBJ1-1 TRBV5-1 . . TGCGCCAGCAGCTTGGCCGGGCAGGGGTCTGAAGCTTTCTTT CASSLAGQGSEAFF
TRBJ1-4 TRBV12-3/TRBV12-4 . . TGTGCCAGCAGTCCCGTTTCCGAAAAACTGTTTTTT CASSPVSEKLFF
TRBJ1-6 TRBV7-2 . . TGTGCCAGCAGCTACAGGAATTCACCCCTCCACTTT CASSYRNSPLHF
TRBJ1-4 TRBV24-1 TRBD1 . TGTGCCACCAGTTCTCCCGGGACAGGGAATAATGAAAAACTGTTTTTT CATSSPGTGNNEKLFF
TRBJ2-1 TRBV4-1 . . TGCGCCAGCAGCCAAGGAACAGGGAATAATGAGCAGTTCTTC CASSQGTGNNEQFF
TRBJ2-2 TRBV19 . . TGTGCCAGTATTAGCGGGGACAGGGTGACCGGGGAGCTGTTTTTT CASISGDRVTGELFF
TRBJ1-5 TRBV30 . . TGTGCCTGGAGTGTACAGGGAATAGTAAATCAGCCCCAGCATTTT CAWSVQGIVNQPQHF
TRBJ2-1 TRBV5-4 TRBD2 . TGTGCCAGCAGCTTGGAGCGGGGGGGGGCCTACAATGAGCAGTTCTTC CASSLERGGAYNEQFF
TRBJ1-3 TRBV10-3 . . TGTGCCATCAGTGGGAACCCTAGATACCTTCCGGACACCATATATTTT CAISGNPRYLPDTIYF
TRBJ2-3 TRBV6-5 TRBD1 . TGTGCCAGCAGTCCGGACAGGGGGACCACAGATACGCAGTATTTT CASSPDRGTTDTQYF
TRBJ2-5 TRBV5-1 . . TGCGCCAGCAGCTTCGAGGACGGGAGAATTTCAGAGACCCAGTACTTC CASSFEDGRISETQYF
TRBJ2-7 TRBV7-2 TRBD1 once TGTGCCAGCAGCTTAGGCCAGGACAGGGGGTTACACGAGCAGTACTTC CASSLGQDRGLHEQYF
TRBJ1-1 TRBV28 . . TGTGCCAGCAGACCCGGGGAGGACCGGGGTACCTGGCGAGCTTTCTTT CASRPGEDRGTWRAFF
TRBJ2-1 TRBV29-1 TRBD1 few TGCAGCGTTGTTATCGGGACAGGGCTCAATGAGCAGTTCTTC CSVVIGTGLNEQFF
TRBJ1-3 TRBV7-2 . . TGTGCCAGCAGCCGCTTGGTGTCGAGCGGAAACACCATATATTTT CASSRLVSSGNTIYF
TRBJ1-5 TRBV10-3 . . TGTGCCATCAGTGAGGGAGGGTTTAGCAATCAGCCCCAGCATTTT CAISEGGFSNQPQHF
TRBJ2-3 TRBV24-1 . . TGTGCCACCAGTGAGGCCGCGACTAGCACAGATACGCAGTATTTT CATSEAATSTDTQYF
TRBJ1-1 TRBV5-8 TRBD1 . TGTGCCAGCAGCTTCAGGACAGGGTACGAAATTGAAGCTTTCTTT CASSFRTGYEIEAFF
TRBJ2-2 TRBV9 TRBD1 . TGTGCCAGCAGCGTAGCGGCGGGACAGGGGAACACCGGGGAGCTGTTTTTT CASSVAAGQGNTGELFF